This TCR beta chain stems from a study of response to subunit inactivated influenza vaccine. Study conclusions and caveats: The authors put forward the suggestion that each seasonal influenza vaccination may bring in only a limited number of new T cells.

Each CDR3 protein gets one entry after TCRdb re-called the RT-PCR reads with MiXCR. Counted here are 530,000 or so distinct CDR3 sequences, over 9.5% occurring once; the ten biggest clones make up around 9.6%. This clonotype was counted at least ten times. Its antigen is currently unknown. The TCR comes from a middle-aged man who received an inactivated influenza vaccine. This specimen was PBMCs from blood, taken on the day of vaccination.

The CDR3 is CASSPLGETQYF. The CDR3, as DNA: TGTGCCAGCAGTCCCCTCGGGGAGACCCAGTACTTC. The chain employs TRBV12-3 or TRBV12-4 and TRBJ2-5; D gene ambiguous. Trimming cost V 5 bases and J 5 bases, with 9 bases left between them. The CDR3 length is 12 residues.